The next 3 T cell receptor beta chains were all read from a single sample in a study of shared clonotypes between healthy human individuals. Sequenced by immunoSEQ multiplex PCR; TCRdb stores in-frame clones only, minus some. The sample contains millions of clones, over 85% of which appear only once. Selected positively for CCR7 and CD45RO-negative, naive CD8 cells excluded terminally differentiated effector memory CD45RA+ cells. The sequenced sample was naive CD8+ T cells sorted from blood. All receptors come from a man between 18 and 35 years old in good health.

The J gene is TRBJ2-3, the V gene TRBV7-9; TRBD2 agrees at 10 bases. This CDR3 region has 15 residues. With V trimmed by 0 bases and J by 6 bases, 3 bases remained unmatched. Germline lookup yields CDR1 SEHNR and CDR2 FQNEAQ (reference sequence). The CDR3 DNA is TGTGCCAGCAGCTTAGCTCTAGCGGGGGAGGATACGCAGTATTTT. Amino acid sequence: CASSLALAGEDTQYF.

This clone has just one count. This chain links TRBV4-3 with TRBJ1-2, with D maybe TRBD1 (6 bases). This CDR3 comprises 12 residues. V was trimmed by 0 bases and J by 9 bases, leaving 8 bases between them. Germline CDR1 LGHNA, CDR2 YSLEER. CDR3 nucleotide sequence: TGCGCCAGCAGCCAAGAGACAGGCCGCTACACCTTC. This codes for CASSQETGRYTF.

This chain links TRBV6-1 with TRBJ1-6; D gene uncertain. The V end lost 5 bases, the J end lost 8 bases, and 10 bases lay between the germline ends. Germline V gene lookup returns CDR1 MNHNS and CDR2 SASEGT. This CDR3 is 13 amino acids long. The CDR3 coding sequence is TGTGCCAGCAGTCCCAACAGTTATTCACCCCTCCACTTT. It codes for CASSPNSYSPLHF.